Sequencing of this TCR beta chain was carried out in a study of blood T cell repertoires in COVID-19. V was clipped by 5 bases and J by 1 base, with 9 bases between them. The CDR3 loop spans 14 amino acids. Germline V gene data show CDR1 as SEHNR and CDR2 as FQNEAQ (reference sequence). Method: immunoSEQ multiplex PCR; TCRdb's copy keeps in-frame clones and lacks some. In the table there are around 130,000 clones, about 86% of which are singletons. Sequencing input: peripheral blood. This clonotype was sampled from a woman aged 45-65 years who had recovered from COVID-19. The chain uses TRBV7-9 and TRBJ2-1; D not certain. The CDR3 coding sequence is TGTGCCAGCAGCAGTGGCACATCCTACAATGAGCAGTTCTTC. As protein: CASSSGTSYNEQFF.